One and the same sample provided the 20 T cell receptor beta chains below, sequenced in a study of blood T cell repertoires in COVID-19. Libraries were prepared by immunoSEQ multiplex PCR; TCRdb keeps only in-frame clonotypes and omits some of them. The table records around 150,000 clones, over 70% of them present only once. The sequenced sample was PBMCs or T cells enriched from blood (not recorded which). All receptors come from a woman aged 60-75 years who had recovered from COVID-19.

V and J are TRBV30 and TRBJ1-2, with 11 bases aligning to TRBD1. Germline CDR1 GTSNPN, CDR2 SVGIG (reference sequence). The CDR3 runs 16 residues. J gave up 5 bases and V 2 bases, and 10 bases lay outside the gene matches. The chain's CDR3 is CAWSSLGQGVGYGYTF. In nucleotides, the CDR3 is TGTGCCTGGAGTAGTCTGGGACAGGGGGTCGGATATGGCTACACCTTC.

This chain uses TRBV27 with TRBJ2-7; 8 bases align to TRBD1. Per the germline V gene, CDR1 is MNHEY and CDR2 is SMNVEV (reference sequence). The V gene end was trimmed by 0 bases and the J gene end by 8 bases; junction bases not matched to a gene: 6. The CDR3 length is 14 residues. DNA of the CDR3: TGTGCCAGCAGTTTATCCGGGACAGGCGGCAAGCAGTACTTC. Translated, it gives CASSLSGTGGKQYF.

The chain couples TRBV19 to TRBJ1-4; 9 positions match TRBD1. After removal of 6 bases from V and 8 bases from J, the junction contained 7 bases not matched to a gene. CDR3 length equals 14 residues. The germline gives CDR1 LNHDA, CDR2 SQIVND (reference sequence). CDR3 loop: CASSLTGGKEKLFF. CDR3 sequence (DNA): TGTGCCAGTAGCTTGACAGGGGGGAAAGAAAAACTGTTTTTT.

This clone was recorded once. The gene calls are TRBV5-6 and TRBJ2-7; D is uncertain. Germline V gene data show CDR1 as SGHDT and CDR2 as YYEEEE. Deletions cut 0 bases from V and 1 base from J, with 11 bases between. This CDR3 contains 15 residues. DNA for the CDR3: TGTGCCAGCAGCTTGGTGAGGTGGCAGTCCTACGAGCAGTACTTC. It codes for CASSLVRWQSYEQYF.

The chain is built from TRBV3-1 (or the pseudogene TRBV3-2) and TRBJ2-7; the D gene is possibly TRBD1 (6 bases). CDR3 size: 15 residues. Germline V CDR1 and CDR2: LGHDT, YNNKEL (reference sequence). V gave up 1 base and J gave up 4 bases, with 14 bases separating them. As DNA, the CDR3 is TGTGCCAGCAGCCAAGCTCCGGACAGTTATTACGAGCAGTACTTC. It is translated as CASSQAPDSYYEQYF.

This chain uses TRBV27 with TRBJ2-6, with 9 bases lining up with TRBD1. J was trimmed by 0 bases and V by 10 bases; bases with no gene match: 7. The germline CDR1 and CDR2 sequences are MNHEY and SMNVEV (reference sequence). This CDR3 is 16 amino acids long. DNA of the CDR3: TGTGCCACCTCGGGACAGGGTGCCTCTGGGGCCAACGTCCTGACTTTC. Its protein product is CATSGQGASGANVLTF.

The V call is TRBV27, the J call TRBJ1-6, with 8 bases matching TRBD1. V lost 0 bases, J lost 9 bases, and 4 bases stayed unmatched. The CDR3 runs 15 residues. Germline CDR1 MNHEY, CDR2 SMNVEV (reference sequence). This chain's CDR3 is CASSLSRTGSSPLHF. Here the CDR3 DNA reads TGTGCCAGCAGTTTATCTAGGACAGGGAGTTCACCCCTCCACTTT.

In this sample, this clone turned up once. CDR3 DNA sequence: TGTGCCAGCAGGCCAGGACTAGCGGGCAGCTACGAGCAGTACTTC. Amino acid sequence: CASRPGLAGSYEQYF. V usage is TRBV27 and J usage is TRBJ2-7; TRBD2 agrees at 11 bases. After removal of 6 bases from V and 3 bases from J, the junction contained 7 bases not matched to a gene. Germline V gene lookup returns CDR1 MNHEY and CDR2 SMNVEV (reference sequence). The CDR3 has 15 amino acids.

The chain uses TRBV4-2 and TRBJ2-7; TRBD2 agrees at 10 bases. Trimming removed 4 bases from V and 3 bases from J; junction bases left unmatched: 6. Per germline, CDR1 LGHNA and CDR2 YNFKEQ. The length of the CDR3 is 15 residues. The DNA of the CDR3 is TGTGCCAGCAGCCGAGAGCGGGGGGGCAACTACGAGCAGTACTTC. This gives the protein CASSRERGGNYEQYF.

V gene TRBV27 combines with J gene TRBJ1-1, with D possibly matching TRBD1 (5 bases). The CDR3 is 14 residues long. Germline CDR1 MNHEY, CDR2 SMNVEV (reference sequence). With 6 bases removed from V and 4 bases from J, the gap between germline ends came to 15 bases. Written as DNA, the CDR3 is TGTGCCAGCAGGAACACCAGGGTAGGCACTGAAGCTTTCTTT. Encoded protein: CASRNTRVGTEAFF.

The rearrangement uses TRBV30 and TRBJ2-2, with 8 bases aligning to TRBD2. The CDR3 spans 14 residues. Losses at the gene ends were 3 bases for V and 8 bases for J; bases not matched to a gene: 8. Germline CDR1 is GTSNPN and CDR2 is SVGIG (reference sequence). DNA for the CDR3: TGTGCCTGGAGGCCCGGGGGGGCCCTGGGGGAGCTGTTTTTT. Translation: CAWRPGGALGELFF.

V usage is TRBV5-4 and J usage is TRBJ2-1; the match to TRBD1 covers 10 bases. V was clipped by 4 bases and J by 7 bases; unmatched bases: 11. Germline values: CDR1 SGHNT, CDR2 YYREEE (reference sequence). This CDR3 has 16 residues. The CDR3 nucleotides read TGTGCCAGCAGCCCCGGAGGGGACAGGGGTATTAATGAGCAGTTCTTC. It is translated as CASSPGGDRGINEQFF.

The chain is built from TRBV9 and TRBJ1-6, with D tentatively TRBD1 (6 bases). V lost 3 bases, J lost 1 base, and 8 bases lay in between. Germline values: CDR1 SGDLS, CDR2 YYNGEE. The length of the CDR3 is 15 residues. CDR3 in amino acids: CASSEQGSYNSPLHF. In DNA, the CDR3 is TGTGCCAGCAGCGAACAGGGATCCTATAATTCACCCCTCCACTTT.

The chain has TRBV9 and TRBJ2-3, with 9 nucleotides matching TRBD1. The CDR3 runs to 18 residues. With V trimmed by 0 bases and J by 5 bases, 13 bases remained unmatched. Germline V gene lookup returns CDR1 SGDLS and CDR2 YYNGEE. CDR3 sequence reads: CASSVEVWDRDLRDTQYF. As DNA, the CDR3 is TGTGCCAGCAGCGTAGAAGTCTGGGACAGGGACTTGAGAGATACGCAGTATTTT.

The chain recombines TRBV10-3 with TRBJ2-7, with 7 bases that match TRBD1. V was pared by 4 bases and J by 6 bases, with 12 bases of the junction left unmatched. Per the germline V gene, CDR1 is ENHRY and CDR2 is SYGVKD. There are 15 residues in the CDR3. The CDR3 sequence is CAISVSAGGFSEQYF. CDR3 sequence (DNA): TGTGCCATCAGTGTATCGGCAGGGGGTTTCTCCGAGCAGTACTTC.

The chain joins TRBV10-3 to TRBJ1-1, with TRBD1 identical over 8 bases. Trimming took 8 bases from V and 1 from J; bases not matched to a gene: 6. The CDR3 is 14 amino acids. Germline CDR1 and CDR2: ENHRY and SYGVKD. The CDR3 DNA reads TGTGCCATCTCAACAGACAGGGGGAACACTGAAGCTTTCTTT. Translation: CAISTDRGNTEAFF.

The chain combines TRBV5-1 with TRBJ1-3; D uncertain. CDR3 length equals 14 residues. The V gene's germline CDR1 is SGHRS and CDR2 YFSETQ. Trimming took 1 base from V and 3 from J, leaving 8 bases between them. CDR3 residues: CASSLTVGGNTIYF. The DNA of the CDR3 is TGCGCCAGCAGCTTGACGGTCGGTGGAAACACCATATATTTT. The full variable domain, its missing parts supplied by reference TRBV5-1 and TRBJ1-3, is KAGVTQTPRYLIKTRGQQVTLSCSPISGHRSVSWYQQTPGQGLQFLFEYFSETQRNKGNFPGRFSGRQFSNSRSEMNVSTLELGDSALYLCASSLTVGGNTIYFGEGSWLTVV.

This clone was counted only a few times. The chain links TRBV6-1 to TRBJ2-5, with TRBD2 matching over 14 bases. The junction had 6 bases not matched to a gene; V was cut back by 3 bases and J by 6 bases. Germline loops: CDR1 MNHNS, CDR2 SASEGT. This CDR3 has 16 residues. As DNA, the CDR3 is TGTGCCAGCAGTGAGATGACTAGCGGGGGGGCTAAGACCCAGTACTTC. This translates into CASSEMTSGGAKTQYF.

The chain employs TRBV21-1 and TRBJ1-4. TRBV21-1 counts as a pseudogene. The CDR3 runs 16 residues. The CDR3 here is CASSKVSGGANEKLFF. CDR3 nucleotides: TGTGCCAGCAGCAAAGTATCGGGGGGGGCGAACGAAAAACTGTTTTTT.

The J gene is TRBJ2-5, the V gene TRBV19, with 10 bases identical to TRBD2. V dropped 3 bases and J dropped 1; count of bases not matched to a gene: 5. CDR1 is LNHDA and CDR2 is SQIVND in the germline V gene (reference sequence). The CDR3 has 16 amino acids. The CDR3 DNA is TGTGCCAGTAGTATCGCTAGCGGGGGTCCCCAAGAGACCCAGTACTTC. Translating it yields CASSIASGGPQETQYF. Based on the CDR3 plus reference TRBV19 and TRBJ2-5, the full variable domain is DGGITQSPKYLFRKEGQNVTLSCEQNLNHDAMYWYRQDPGQGLRLIYYSQIVNDFQKGDIAEGYSVSREKKESFPLTVTSAQKNPTAFYLCASSIASGGPQETQYFGPGTRLLVL.